These 10 T cell receptor beta chains were all obtained from the same sample, sequenced in a study of blood T cell repertoires in COVID-19. Libraries were prepared by immunoSEQ multiplex PCR; TCRdb keeps only in-frame clonotypes and omits some of them. The top ten hold 6.2% of the sample, which has about 180,000 clones, about 85% seen once. Source material: PBMCs or T cells enriched from blood (not recorded which). The receptors derive from a man aged 40-55 years who had recovered from COVID-19.

The chain couples TRBV19 to TRBJ1-2; D perhaps matches TRBD1 (5 bases). Between the trimmed V and J ends, which lost 4 bases and 5 bases, there was a span of 17 bases. CDR1 is LNHDA, CDR2 SQIVND, per germline (reference sequence). This CDR3 is 15 amino acids long. The CDR3 is CASSTQGASAYGYTF. CDR3 DNA: TGTGCCAGTAGTACCCAGGGTGCTTCGGCTTATGGCTACACCTTC.

The chain uses TRBV5-4 and TRBJ2-7; D ambiguous. The V end was cut by 0 bases, the J end by 3 bases, with 7 bases between. Per the germline V gene, CDR1 is SGHNT and CDR2 is YYREEE (reference sequence). The CDR3 is 13 amino acids. The CDR3 DNA is TGTGCCAGCAGCTTGGACAGAAACTACGAGCAGTACTTC. Translating it yields CASSLDRNYEQYF.

The genes are TRBV7-2 and TRBJ2-7; 12 nucleotides match TRBD2. The CDR3 loop spans 15 amino acids. The V gene's germline CDR1 is SGHTA and CDR2 FQGNSA. V gave up 0 bases and J gave up 9 bases; unmatched junction bases: 6. CDR3 coding DNA: TGTGCCAGCAGCTTAGCGACTAGCGGGGGTAAGGTGCAGTACTTC. It codes for CASSLATSGGKVQYF.

This rearrangement joins TRBV6-5 to TRBJ2-3; D is ambiguous. V gave up 6 bases and J gave up 0 bases, with 10 bases separating them. This CDR3 has 14 amino acids. Germline loops: CDR1 MNHEY, CDR2 SVGAGI. In nucleotides, the CDR3 is TGTGCCAGCAGCTCTATTCCTAGCACAGATACGCAGTATTTT. It specifies CASSSIPSTDTQYF.

This chain links TRBV9 with TRBJ2-6; a weak D match, TRBD1 (5 bases). The V and J ends lost 7 bases and 0 bases respectively, with 8 bases between them. This CDR3 spans 14 amino acids. In germline, CDR1 is SGDLS, CDR2 YYNGEE. For the CDR3, the DNA is TGTGCCAGCGGGGCCGACTCTGGGGCCAACGTCCTGACTTTC. Protein: CASGADSGANVLTF. Full variable domain (missing parts from reference TRBV9 and TRBJ2-6): DSGVTQTPKHLITATGQRVTLRCSPRSGDLSVYWYQQSLDQGLQFLIQYYNGEERAKGNILERFSAQQFPDLHSELNLSSLELGDSALYFCASGADSGANVLTFGAGSRLTVL.

The chain employs TRBV2 and TRBJ1-4; tentative D call: TRBD1 (6 bases). Germline V gene sequence: CDR1 SNHLY, CDR2 FYNNEI. The V end was cut by 7 bases, the J end by 8 bases, with 14 bases between. The CDR3 contains 13 residues. CDR3 protein: CASNYRVNEKLFF. CDR3 DNA sequence: TGTGCCAGCAACTACAGGGTGAACGAAAAACTGTTTTTT.

V is TRBV6-5 and J is TRBJ1-2; TRBD1 matches at 8 bases. The CDR3 is 13 residues long. Trimming removed 4 bases from V and 7 bases from J; junction bases left unmatched: 5. CDR1 MNHEY and CDR2 SVGAGI come from the germline V gene. The CDR3 nucleotides are TGTGCCAGCAGTTCCGGACAGGGCGGTGGCTACACCTTC. The encoded protein is CASSSGQGGGYTF.

CDR3 region: CASSLPPSDGANYGYTF. The CDR3 DNA is TGTGCCAGCAGCCTGCCGCCATCCGACGGAGCTAACTATGGCTACACCTTC. V is TRBV9 and J is TRBJ1-2, with D uncertain. CDR1 SGDLS and CDR2 YYNGEE come from the germline V gene. Trimming took 4 bases from V and 0 from J, leaving 19 bases between them. CDR3 size: 17 residues.

CDR3 nucleotide sequence: TGTGCCAGCACCTCTAGGCCCGGGAAAGAGACCCAGTACTTC. Its translation: CASTSRPGKETQYF. This chain connects TRBV25-1 to TRBJ2-5; the D gene is possibly TRBD2 (5 bases). The germline V gene encodes CDR1 MGHDK and CDR2 SYGVNS. Trimming removed 7 bases from V and 3 bases from J, with 15 bases in between. The CDR3 is 14 residues long.

This chain links TRBV9 with TRBJ1-5, with TRBD1 matching 9 bases. The V and J ends lost 4 bases and 4 bases, in that order; junction bases with no gene match: 6. The CDR3 is made up of 15 amino acids. Germline V CDR1 and CDR2: SGDLS, YYNGEE. This CDR3 reads CASSPSGTGNQPQHF. The DNA for the CDR3 is TGTGCCAGCAGCCCATCGGGGACAGGGAATCAGCCCCAGCATTTT.